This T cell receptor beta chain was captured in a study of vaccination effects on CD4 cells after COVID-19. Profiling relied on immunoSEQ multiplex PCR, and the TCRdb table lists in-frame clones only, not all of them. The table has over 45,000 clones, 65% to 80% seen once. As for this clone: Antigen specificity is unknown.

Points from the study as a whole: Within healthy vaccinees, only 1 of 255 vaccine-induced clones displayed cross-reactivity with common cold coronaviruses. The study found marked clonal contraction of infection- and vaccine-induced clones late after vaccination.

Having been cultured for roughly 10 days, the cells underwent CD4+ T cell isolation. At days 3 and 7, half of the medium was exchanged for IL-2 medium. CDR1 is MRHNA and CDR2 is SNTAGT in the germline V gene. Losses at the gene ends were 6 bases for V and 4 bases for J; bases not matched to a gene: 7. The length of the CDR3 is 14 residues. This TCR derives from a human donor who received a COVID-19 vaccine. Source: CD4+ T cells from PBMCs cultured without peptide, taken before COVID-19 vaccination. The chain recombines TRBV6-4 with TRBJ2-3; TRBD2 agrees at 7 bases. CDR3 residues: CASSRSGGADTQYF. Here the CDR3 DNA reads TGTGCCAGCAGCCGTTCGGGGGGTGCAGATACGCAGTATTTT.